Below, 26 T cell receptor beta chains from the same sample are listed, as sequenced in a study of spatial heterogeneity in lung cancer. TCRdb independently ran MiXCR on the 5' RACE reads; one entry per CDR3 protein. The sample records about 22,000 distinct CDR3 sequences, 5.8% being singletons. The time point denotes: sample taken at primary tumor resection. Sequencing used PBMCs, obtained at surgery. The origin of the receptors is a male donor with early-stage non-small cell lung cancer.

Many counts were recorded for this clonotype. The V gene is TRBV12-3 or TRBV12-4, the J gene TRBJ2-5; 8 nucleotides agree with TRBD2. This CDR3 has 16 amino acids. V lost 6 bases, J lost 7 bases, and 16 bases stayed unmatched. Here the CDR3 reads CASRPSGERGGLTQYF. In DNA, the CDR3 is TGTGCCAGCAGGCCCTCGGGGGAACGGGGGGGATTGACCCAGTACTTC.

This clonotype was detected ten times or more. The chain carries TRBV7-8 and TRBJ1-5; D might be TRBD1 (5 bases). Between the trimmed V and J ends, which lost 5 bases and 9 bases, there was a span of 14 bases. Germline lookup yields CDR1 SGHVS and CDR2 FQNEAQ. The CDR3 is made up of 13 amino acids. DNA of the CDR3: TGTGCCAGCAGCCCTTTTCGGGGACGGCCCCAGCATTTT. The encoded protein is CASSPFRGRPQHF. Filled out from reference TRBV7-8 and TRBJ1-5, the complete variable domain reads GAGVSQSPRYKVAKRGQDVALRCDPISGHVSLFWYQQALGQGPEFLTYFQNEAQLDKSGLPSDRFFAERPEGSVSTLKIQRTQQEDSAVYLCASSPFRGRPQHFGDGTRLSIL.

This clonotype is judged medium-sized. The rearrangement joins TRBV29-1 to TRBJ2-2; D uncertain. The germline V gene has CDR1 SQVTM and CDR2 ANQGSEA. Trimming pared 3 bases from V and 3 bases from J, leaving 5 bases between. This CDR3 is built from 12 residues. CDR3 in amino acids: CSVDSYTGELFF. CDR3 nucleotide sequence: TGCAGCGTTGACTCGTACACCGGGGAGCTGTTTTTT.

This clonotype showed up just a few times. The V call is TRBV7-9, the J call TRBJ2-7, with D unclear. V dropped 7 bases and J dropped 3 bases, with 7 bases sitting between them. This CDR3 contains 11 residues. Per germline, CDR1 SEHNR and CDR2 FQNEAQ (reference sequence). The CDR3 here is CASNDHYEQYF. The CDR3 DNA is TGTGCCAGCAATGACCACTACGAGCAGTACTTC.

In this sample, this clonotype turned up many times. This CDR3 reads CASSLEGGIGDTQYF. DNA of the CDR3: TGCGCCAGCAGCTTGGAGGGGGGAATAGGAGATACGCAGTATTTT. V usage is TRBV5-1 and J usage is TRBJ2-3; D assignment may be TRBD1 or TRBD2 (6 bases each). V was shortened by 0 bases and J by 5 bases, with 13 bases between the two germline ends. CDR3 length: 15 residues. Germline CDR1 reads SGHRS; CDR2 reads YFSETQ. The whole variable domain, remainder taken from reference TRBV5-1 and TRBJ2-3, is KAGVTQTPRYLIKTRGQQVTLSCSPISGHRSVSWYQQTPGQGLQFLFEYFSETQRNKGNFPGRFSGRQFSNSRSEMNVSTLELGDSALYLCASSLEGGIGDTQYFGPGTRLTVL.

This clonotype was recorded many times. The genes are TRBV5-1 and TRBJ2-3, with 9 bases fitting TRBD1. V shed 5 bases, J shed 3 bases, and the junction held 4 bases outside the gene matches. Germline-derived CDR1 and CDR2 are SGHRS and YFSETQ. This CDR3 region has 14 residues. The CDR3 here is CASRAGTGTDTQYF. For the CDR3, the DNA is TGCGCCAGCAGGGCTGGGACAGGGACAGATACGCAGTATTTT.

The sample holds many counts of this clonotype. The chain recombines TRBV12-3 or TRBV12-4 with TRBJ1-5, with TRBD1 as a possible D gene (5 bases). V dropped 3 bases and J dropped 4 bases, with 16 bases sitting between them. There are 16 residues in the CDR3. Here the CDR3 DNA reads TGTGCCAGCAGTTTCTTTGGGCGGGGACCAAATCAGCCCCAGCATTTT. The encoded protein is CASSFFGRGPNQPQHF.

This clonotype was seen a handful of times. The CDR3 DNA follows: TGTGCCAGCAGACTGACAGGGAAAGATCAGCCCCAGCATTTT. It codes for CASRLTGKDQPQHF. The chain employs TRBV2 and TRBJ1-5; 7 bases are shared with TRBD1. There are 14 residues in the CDR3. Germline CDR1 SNHLY, CDR2 FYNNEI. V shed 6 bases and J 5 bases; nucleotides not matched to a gene: 7.

There are many counts of this clonotype. This rearrangement joins TRBV7-9 to TRBJ2-5; 14 bases match TRBD2. The CDR3 is 16 residues long. Trimming took 7 bases from V and 5 from J; bases not matched to a gene: 9. Germline CDR1 SEHNR, CDR2 FQNEAQ (reference sequence). The chain's CDR3 is CASTPGLAGAHETQYF. CDR3 in DNA: TGTGCCAGCACCCCGGGACTAGCGGGAGCACACGAGACCCAGTACTTC.

This chain links TRBV27 with TRBJ2-7; TRBD1 is a possible D gene (6 bases). This CDR3 spans 14 amino acids. Trimming stripped 7 bases from V and 4 bases from J, with 17 bases between. Per the germline V gene, CDR1 is MNHEY and CDR2 is SMNVEV (reference sequence). The CDR3 DNA sequence: TGTGCCAGCACAGACAGGCCCGGGACATACGAGCAGTACTTC. Residues: CASTDRPGTYEQYF.

This clonotype was detected ten times or more. The chain combines TRBV29-1 with TRBJ1-1; D is uncertain. With 5 bases removed from V and 3 bases from J, the gap between germline ends came to 4 bases. CDR1 is SQVTM and CDR2 is ANQGSEA in the germline V gene. The CDR3 is 10 amino acids. CDR3 sequence reads: CSVFDTEAFF. The CDR3 region has the DNA TGCAGCGTTTTTGACACTGAAGCTTTCTTT.

This clonotype showed up many times. The chain links TRBV4-2 to TRBJ1-1; no clear D gene. Germline loops: CDR1 LGHNA, CDR2 YNFKEQ. V was cut by 5 bases and J by 0 bases, with 10 bases left in between. CDR3 length: 14 residues. The CDR3 sequence is CASSAPDLNTEAFF. The CDR3 bases are TGTGCCAGCAGCGCCCCTGACTTGAACACTGAAGCTTTCTTT.

This clonotype was recorded at least ten times. The rearrangement uses TRBV6-5 and TRBJ1-1; TRBD1 is a possible D gene (6 bases). Trimming shortened V by 4 bases and J by 1 base, and 10 bases separated the two germline ends. CDR1 and CDR2 (germline): MNHEY, SVGAGI. The length of the CDR3 is 14 residues. In DNA form, the CDR3 reads TGTGCCAGCAGTTTGGACAGCTGGAACACTGAAGCTTTCTTT. Translating gives CASSLDSWNTEAFF.

The rearrangement joins TRBV6-2 or TRBV6-3 to TRBJ2-1, with D tentatively TRBD2 (5 bases). The V gene's germline CDR1 is MNHEY and CDR2 SVGEGT. Trimming took off 8 bases at V and 4 bases at J, with 9 bases between the two ends. This CDR3 comprises 12 residues. The DNA for the CDR3 is TGTGCCAGCCATCGGACTTACAATGAGCAGTTCTTC. This gives the protein CASHRTYNEQFF.

The chain employs TRBV11-2 and TRBJ1-2; D not certain. V lost 1 base and J 5 bases, leaving 8 bases between the germline ends. Looked up from germline, CDR1 is SGHAT and CDR2 is FQNNGV. The CDR3 loop spans 13 amino acids. CDR3 DNA sequence: TGTGCCAGCAGCTTAGGGCAGTCGTATGGCTACACCTTC. Protein: CASSLGQSYGYTF.

The V call is TRBV7-9, the J call TRBJ2-2; 8 bases fit TRBD2. Per germline, CDR1 SEHNR and CDR2 FQNEAQ (reference sequence). The CDR3 covers 13 residues. After removal of 6 bases from V and 4 bases from J, the junction contained 1 base not matched to a gene. CDR3 coding DNA: TGTGCCAGCAGACTAGCGGCCACCGGGGAGCTGTTTTTT. It is translated as CASRLAATGELFF.

This clonotype was recorded a few times. CDR3 region: CATNKGPHSHNEQFF. In DNA form, the CDR3 reads TGTGCCACCAACAAAGGGCCACACTCGCACAATGAGCAGTTCTTC. This chain joins TRBV24-1 and TRBJ2-1; unclear D gene. Germline V gene data show CDR1 as KGHDR and CDR2 as SFDVKD. Trimming removed 8 bases from V and 5 bases from J, with 18 bases in between. The CDR3 is 15 residues long.

Details on this clonotype: Possible read error: a much larger clone is one base away. The final CDR3 position lacks the conserved phenylalanine or tryptophan, pointing to a likely read error. The rearrangement uses TRBV19 and TRBJ1-6, with TRBD1 as a possible D gene (5 bases). V was clipped by 4 bases and J by 15 bases, with 19 bases between them. Germline assignment: CDR1 LNHDA and CDR2 SQIVND (reference sequence). The CDR3 has 14 residues. CDR3 sequence: CASSTPGTAPILHL. CDR3 sequence (DNA): TGTGCCAGTAGTACTCCCGGGACGGCTCCGATCCTCCACCTT.

This clonotype showed up many times. The rearrangement joins TRBV19 to TRBJ2-3; TRBD2 aligns across 7 bases. The CDR3 spans 13 residues. With V trimmed by 4 bases and J by 4 bases, 2 bases remained unmatched. Germline CDR1 is LNHDA and CDR2 is SQIVND (reference sequence). Here the CDR3 DNA reads TGTGCCAGTAGTACCGGACTAGCAGATACGCAGTATTTT. It translates to CASSTGLADTQYF. The variable domain in full, with the rest retrieved from reference TRBV19 and TRBJ2-3, is DGGITQSPKYLFRKEGQNVTLSCEQNLNHDAMYWYRQDPGQGLRLIYYSQIVNDFQKGDIAEGYSVSREKKESFPLTVTSAQKNPTAFYLCASSTGLADTQYFGPGTRLTVL.

This clonotype was detected many times. This chain links TRBV20-1 with TRBJ1-6, with TRBD1 as a possible D gene (6 bases). V lost 2 bases and J lost 8, with 13 bases in between. CDR1 and CDR2 from the germline V gene are DFQATT and SNEGSKA (reference sequence). CDR3 length: 14 amino acids. This CDR3 reads CSARMPDSYSPLHF. The DNA of the CDR3 is TGCAGTGCTAGAATGCCGGACAGTTATTCACCCCTCCACTTT.

The chain combines TRBV19 with TRBJ2-5; D gene ambiguous. The CDR3 is 14 residues long. Germline V CDR1 and CDR2: LNHDA, SQIVND (reference sequence). The V and J ends lost 3 bases and 3 bases respectively, with 11 bases between them. The CDR3 spells CASSMRHAEETQYF. The CDR3 DNA sequence: TGTGCCAGTAGTATGAGACACGCCGAAGAGACCCAGTACTTC.

This chain links TRBV9 with TRBJ2-2; D call uncertain. Trimming pared 0 bases from V and 2 bases from J, leaving 17 bases between. Germline lookup yields CDR1 SGDLS and CDR2 YYNGEE. The CDR3 consists of 18 residues. The CDR3 DNA follows: TGTGCCAGCAGCGTAGGGTTGAACGACCTAGTTAACACCGGGGAGCTGTTTTTT. Its protein is CASSVGLNDLVNTGELFF.

The chain recombines TRBV7-9 with TRBJ2-3, with D tentatively TRBD2 (6 bases). Trimming stripped 1 base from V and 6 bases from J, with 14 bases between. The CDR3 runs to 15 residues. Germline V gives CDR1 SEHNR, CDR2 FQNEAQ (reference sequence). The CDR3 DNA sequence: TGTGCCAGCAGCTTAGAGGGGAGGCCAGGTGATACGCAGTATTTT. The encoded protein is CASSLEGRPGDTQYF.

This clonotype came up many times. The J gene is TRBJ1-1, the V gene TRBV18; no firm D call. This CDR3 has 15 residues. Trimming took off 3 bases at V and 0 bases at J, with 11 bases between the two ends. CDR1 and CDR2 from the germline V gene are KGHSH and LQKENI. CDR3 in amino acids: CASSPSPDVNTEAFF. The CDR3 DNA sequence: TGTGCCAGCTCACCGAGCCCGGACGTGAACACTGAAGCTTTCTTT. Full variable domain (outside the CDR3, taken from reference TRBV18 and TRBJ1-1): NAGVMQNPRHLVRRRGQEARLRCSPMKGHSHVYWYRQLPEEGLKFMVYLQKENIIDESGMPKERFSAEFPKEGPSILRIQQVVRGDSAAYFCASSPSPDVNTEAFFGQGTRLTVV.

V and J are TRBV6-2 or TRBV6-3 and TRBJ2-7, with unresolved D. The V and J ends lost 2 bases and 7 bases respectively, with 9 bases between them. This CDR3 comprises 12 residues. Germline lookup yields CDR1 MNHEY and CDR2 SVGEGT. CDR3 protein: CASSYLAWEQYF. The CDR3 nucleotides are TGTGCCAGCAGTTACCTCGCTTGGGAGCAGTACTTC.

The chain employs TRBV11-2 and TRBJ2-2; D ambiguous. From germline, CDR1 is SGHAT and CDR2 FQNNGV. With 5 bases removed from V and 2 bases from J, the gap between germline ends came to 15 bases. This CDR3 is 16 amino acids long. In DNA, the CDR3 is TGTGCCAGCAGCGGGTCGACCCGGATAAACACCGGGGAGCTGTTTTTT. It encodes CASSGSTRINTGELFF.